The clone carrying this T cell receptor beta chain has a count of ten or more. Its antigen is currently unknown. The data derive from a study of early T cells in non-severe SARS-CoV-2 infection. Study-level background: Sequenced bulk RNA came from whole blood that was unsorted, and chains were unpaired. Study-wide findings and caveats: Anti-spike CD8 specificities were favored by VDJdb matching, whose results missed private and CD4 specificities.

In the library, individual cDNA molecules carried attached unique molecular identifiers. TCRdb ran MiXCR on the 5' RACE reads and lists one entry per CDR3 protein. The sample has more than 55,000 distinct CDR3 sequences, over 4.5% seen once. Looked up from germline, CDR1 is ENHRY and CDR2 is SYGVKD. This CDR3 has 11 residues. Trimming stripped 7 bases from V and 9 bases from J, with 13 bases between. This clonotype originated in an adult who was a healthcare worker with PCR-confirmed SARS-CoV-2 infection or an uninfected control (not recorded which). The chain couples TRBV10-3 to TRBJ2-7; the D gene could be TRBD1 or TRBD2 (5 bases each). The sequencing used whole blood, collected at baseline. The CDR3: CAIKGTLAQYF. DNA of the CDR3: TGTGCCATCAAGGGGACCTTAGCGCAGTACTTC.